This TCR beta chain stems from a study of beta chain features in type 1 diabetes. About the study: Cell yields, gender and age were similar in healthy donors and patients.

Germline V gene data show CDR1 as LNHNV and CDR2 as YYDKDF (reference sequence). Trimming pared 0 bases from V and 4 bases from J, leaving 13 bases between. The CDR3 contains 17 residues. General study findings and limits: When cDNA is sequenced, cells with high TCR expression could be over-represented. There was a moderate but significant shortening of TCRB CDR3s in all four CD4+ subsets of Type 1 diabetes patients. HLA influence on TCRB rearrangement stayed unresolved here.

cDNA synthesis used the whole RNA isolate, giving expressed TCRB sequences. The method was immunoSEQ multiplex PCR; TCRdb's version includes in-frame clones alone and lacks a portion of them. Of nearly 700,000 clones in the sample, about an eighth were seen once. A single count supports this clone. Its cognate antigen is unknown. This TCR was recovered from a man between 18 and 29 years old with type 1 diabetes. The V and J genes are TRBV15 and TRBJ1-6; a possible D gene is TRBD1 (5 bases). The sequenced material came from naive CD4+ T cells from blood. In DNA, the CDR3 is TGTGCCACCAGCAGAGAGGTCGGGCAGGGATATAATTCACCCCTCCACTTT. Its translation: CATSREVGQGYNSPLHF.